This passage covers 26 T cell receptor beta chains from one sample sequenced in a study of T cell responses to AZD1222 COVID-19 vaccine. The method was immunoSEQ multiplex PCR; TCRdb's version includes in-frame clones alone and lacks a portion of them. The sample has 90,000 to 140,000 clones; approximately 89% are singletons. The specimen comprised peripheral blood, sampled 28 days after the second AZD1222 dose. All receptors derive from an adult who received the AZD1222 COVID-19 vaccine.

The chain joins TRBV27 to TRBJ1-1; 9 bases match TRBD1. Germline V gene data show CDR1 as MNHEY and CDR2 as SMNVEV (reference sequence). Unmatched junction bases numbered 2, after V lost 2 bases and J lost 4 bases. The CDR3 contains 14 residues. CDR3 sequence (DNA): TGTGCCAGCAGTTTAAAGGACAGGGGCACTGAAGCTTTCTTT. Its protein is CASSLKDRGTEAFF.

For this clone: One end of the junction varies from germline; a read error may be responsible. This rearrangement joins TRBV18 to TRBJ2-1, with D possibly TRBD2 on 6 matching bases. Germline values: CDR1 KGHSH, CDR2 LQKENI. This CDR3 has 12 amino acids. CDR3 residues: CASSPSGEIRVF. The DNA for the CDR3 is TGTGCCAGCTCCCCCTCGGGAGAGATTAGGGTCTTC. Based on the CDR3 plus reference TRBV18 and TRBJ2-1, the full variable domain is NAGVMQNPRHLVRRRGQEARLRCSPMKGHSHVYWYRQLPEEGLKFMVYLQKENIIDESGMPKERFSAEFPKEGPSILRIQQVVRGDSAAYFCASSPSGEIRVFGPGTRLTVL.

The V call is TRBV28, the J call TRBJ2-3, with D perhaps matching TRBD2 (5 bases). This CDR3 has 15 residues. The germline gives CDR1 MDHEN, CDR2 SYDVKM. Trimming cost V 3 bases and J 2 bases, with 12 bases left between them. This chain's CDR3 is CASSLRTFNTDTQYF. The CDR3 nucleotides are TGTGCCAGCAGTTTGAGGACTTTTAACACAGATACGCAGTATTTT.

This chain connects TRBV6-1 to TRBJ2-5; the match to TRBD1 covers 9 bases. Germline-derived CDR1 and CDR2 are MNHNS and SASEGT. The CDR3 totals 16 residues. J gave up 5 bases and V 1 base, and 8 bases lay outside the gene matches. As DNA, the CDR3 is TGTGCCAGCAGTGAAGGCCTTGGGACAGGGTCTGAGACCCAGTACTTC. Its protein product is CASSEGLGTGSETQYF.

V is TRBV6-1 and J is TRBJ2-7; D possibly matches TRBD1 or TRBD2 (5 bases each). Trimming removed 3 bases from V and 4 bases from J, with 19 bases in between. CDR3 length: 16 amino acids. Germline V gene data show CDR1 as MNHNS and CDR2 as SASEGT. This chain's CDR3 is CASSDQMRGNTYEQYF. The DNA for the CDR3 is TGTGCCAGCAGTGACCAGATGAGGGGCAATACTTACGAGCAGTACTTC.

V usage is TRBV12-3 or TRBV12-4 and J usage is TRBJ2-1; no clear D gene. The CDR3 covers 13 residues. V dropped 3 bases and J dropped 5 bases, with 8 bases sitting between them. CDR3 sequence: CASSFGRNNEQFF. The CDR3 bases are TGTGCCAGCAGTTTTGGCCGGAACAATGAGCAGTTCTTC.

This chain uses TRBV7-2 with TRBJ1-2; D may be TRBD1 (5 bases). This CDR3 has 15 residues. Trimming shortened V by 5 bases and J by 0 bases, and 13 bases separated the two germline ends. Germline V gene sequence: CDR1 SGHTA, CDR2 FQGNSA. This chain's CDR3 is CASSAHGGSNYGYTF. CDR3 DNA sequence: TGTGCCAGCAGCGCGCACGGGGGTTCTAACTATGGCTACACCTTC.

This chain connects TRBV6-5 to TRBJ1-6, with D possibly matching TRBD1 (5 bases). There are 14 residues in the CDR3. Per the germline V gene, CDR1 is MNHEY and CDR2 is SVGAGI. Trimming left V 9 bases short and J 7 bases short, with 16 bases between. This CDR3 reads CASSLGPHNSPLHF. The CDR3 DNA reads TGTGCCAGTTCTCTGGGACCACACAATTCACCCCTCCACTTT.

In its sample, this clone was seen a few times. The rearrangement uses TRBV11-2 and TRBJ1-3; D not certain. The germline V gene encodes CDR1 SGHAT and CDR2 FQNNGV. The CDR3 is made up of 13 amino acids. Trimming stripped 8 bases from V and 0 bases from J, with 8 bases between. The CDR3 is CASAQSSGNTIYF. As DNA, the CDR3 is TGTGCCAGCGCACAGAGCTCTGGAAACACCATATATTTT.

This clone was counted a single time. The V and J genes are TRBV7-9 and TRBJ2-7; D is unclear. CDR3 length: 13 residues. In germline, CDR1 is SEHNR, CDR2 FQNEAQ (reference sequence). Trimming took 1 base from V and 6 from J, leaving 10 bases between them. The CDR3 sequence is CASSLDAGREQYF. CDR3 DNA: TGTGCCAGCAGCTTAGATGCCGGACGCGAGCAGTACTTC.

The CDR3 loop reads CASSSELGNQPQHF. The DNA of the CDR3 is TGTGCCAGCAGCTCGGAATTGGGCAATCAGCCCCAGCATTTT. The rearrangement joins TRBV7-9 to TRBJ1-5; the D is unclear. Trimming stripped 4 bases from V and 2 bases from J, with 9 bases between. The germline V gene has CDR1 SEHNR and CDR2 FQNEAQ (reference sequence). The CDR3 length is 14 residues.

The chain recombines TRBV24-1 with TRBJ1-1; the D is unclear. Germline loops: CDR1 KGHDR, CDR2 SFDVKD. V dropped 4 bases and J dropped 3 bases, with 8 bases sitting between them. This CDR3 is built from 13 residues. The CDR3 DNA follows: TGTGCCACCAGTGACAGAAGTTACACTGAAGCTTTCTTT. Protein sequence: CATSDRSYTEAFF.

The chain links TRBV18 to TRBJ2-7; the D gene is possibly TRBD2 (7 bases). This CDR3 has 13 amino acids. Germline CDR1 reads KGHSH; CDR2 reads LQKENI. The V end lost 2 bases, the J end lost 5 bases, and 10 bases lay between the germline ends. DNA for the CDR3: TGTGCCAGCTCACCAGGGGGGGCCCACGAGCAGTACTTC. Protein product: CASSPGGAHEQYF.

CDR3 sequence reads: CASSLDPGPYEQYF. The CDR3 DNA reads as TGCGCCAGCAGCTTGGATCCAGGCCCCTACGAGCAGTACTTC. This chain joins TRBV5-1 and TRBJ2-7; D remains unclear. The CDR3 is 14 residues long. Trimming stripped 0 bases from V and 2 bases from J, with 9 bases between. Germline V gene data show CDR1 as SGHRS and CDR2 as YFSETQ.

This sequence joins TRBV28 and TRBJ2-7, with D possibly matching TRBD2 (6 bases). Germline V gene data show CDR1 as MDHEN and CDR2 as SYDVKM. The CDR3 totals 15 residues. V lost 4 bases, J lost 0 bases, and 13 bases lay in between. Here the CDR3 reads CASSSSSVSSYEQYF. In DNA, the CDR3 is TGTGCCAGCAGTTCTTCTAGCGTCAGCTCCTACGAGCAGTACTTC.

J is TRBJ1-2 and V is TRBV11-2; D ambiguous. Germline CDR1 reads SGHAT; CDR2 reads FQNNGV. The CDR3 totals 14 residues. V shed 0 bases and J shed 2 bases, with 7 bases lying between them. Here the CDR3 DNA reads TGTGCCAGCAGCTTAGAAGACACAAACTATGGCTACACCTTC. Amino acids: CASSLEDTNYGYTF.

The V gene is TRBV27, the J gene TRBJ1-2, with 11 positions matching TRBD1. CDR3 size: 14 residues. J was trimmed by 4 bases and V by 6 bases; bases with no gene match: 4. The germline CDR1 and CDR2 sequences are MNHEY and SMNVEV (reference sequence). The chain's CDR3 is CASRGTGGGYGYTF. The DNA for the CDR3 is TGTGCCAGCAGAGGGACAGGGGGGGGCTATGGCTACACCTTC.

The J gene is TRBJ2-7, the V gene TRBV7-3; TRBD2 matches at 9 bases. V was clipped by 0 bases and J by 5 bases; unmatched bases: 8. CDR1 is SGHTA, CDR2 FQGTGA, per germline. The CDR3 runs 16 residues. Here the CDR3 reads CASSLTMAGGPHEQYF. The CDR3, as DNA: TGTGCCAGCAGCTTAACTATGGCGGGAGGGCCCCACGAGCAGTACTTC. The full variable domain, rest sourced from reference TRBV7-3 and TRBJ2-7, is GAGVSQTPSNKVTEKGKYVELRCDPISGHTALYWYRQSLGQGPEFLIYFQGTGAADDSGLPNDRFFAVRPEGSVSTLKIQRTERGDSAVYLCASSLTMAGGPHEQYFGPGTRLTVT.

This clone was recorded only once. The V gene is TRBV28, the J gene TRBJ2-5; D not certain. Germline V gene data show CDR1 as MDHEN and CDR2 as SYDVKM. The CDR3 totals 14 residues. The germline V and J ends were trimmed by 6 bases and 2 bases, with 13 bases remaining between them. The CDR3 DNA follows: TGTGCCAGCAGCCTCCCCGGGTTACAAGAGACCCAGTACTTC. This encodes CASSLPGLQETQYF.

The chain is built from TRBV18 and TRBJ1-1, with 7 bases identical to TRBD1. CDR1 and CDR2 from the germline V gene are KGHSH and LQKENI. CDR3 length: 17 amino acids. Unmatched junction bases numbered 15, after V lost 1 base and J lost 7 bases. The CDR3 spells CASSPRVSRGVFVEAFF. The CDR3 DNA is TGTGCCAGCTCACCACGGGTCAGCAGGGGGGTTTTCGTTGAAGCTTTCTTT.

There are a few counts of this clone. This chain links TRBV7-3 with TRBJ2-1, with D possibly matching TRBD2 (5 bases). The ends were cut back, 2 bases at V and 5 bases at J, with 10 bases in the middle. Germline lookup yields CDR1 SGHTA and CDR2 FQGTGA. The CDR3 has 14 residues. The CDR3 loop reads CASSLETIHNEQFF. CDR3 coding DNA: TGTGCCAGCAGCTTAGAGACTATCCACAATGAGCAGTTCTTC.

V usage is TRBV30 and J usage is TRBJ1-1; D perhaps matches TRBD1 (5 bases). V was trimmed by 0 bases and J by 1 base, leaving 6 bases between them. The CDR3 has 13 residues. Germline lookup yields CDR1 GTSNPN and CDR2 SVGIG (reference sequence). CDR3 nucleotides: TGTGCCTGGAGTGTACAGGCGAACACTGAAGCTTTCTTT. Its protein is CAWSVQANTEAFF.

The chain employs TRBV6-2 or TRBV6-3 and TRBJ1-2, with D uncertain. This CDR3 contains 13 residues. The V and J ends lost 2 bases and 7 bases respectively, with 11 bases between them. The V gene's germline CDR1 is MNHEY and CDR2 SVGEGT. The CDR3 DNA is TGTGCCAGCAGTTACACGTGGGCCACTGGCTACACCTTC. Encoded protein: CASSYTWATGYTF.

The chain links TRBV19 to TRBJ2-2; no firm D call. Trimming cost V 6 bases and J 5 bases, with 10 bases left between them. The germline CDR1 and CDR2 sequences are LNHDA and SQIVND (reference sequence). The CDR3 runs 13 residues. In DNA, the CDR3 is TGTGCCAGTAGCGTAGTTGGTACCGGGGAGCTGTTTTTT. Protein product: CASSVVGTGELFF.

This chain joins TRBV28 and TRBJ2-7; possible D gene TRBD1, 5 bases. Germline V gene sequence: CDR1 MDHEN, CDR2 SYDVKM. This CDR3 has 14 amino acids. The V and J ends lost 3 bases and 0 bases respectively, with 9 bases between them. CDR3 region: CASSLRQTSYEQYF. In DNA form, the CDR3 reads TGTGCCAGCAGTTTGCGACAGACCTCCTACGAGCAGTACTTC.

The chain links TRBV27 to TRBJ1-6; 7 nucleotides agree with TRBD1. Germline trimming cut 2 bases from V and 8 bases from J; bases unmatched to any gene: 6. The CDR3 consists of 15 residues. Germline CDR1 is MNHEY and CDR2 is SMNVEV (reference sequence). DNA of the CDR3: TGTGCCAGCAGTTTACGACAGGGCCGGCATTCACCCCTCCACTTT. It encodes CASSLRQGRHSPLHF.